This T cell receptor beta chain is drawn from a study of cytomegalovirus exposure and HLA in healthy donors (dated by TCRdb to about 2017). The study in broad terms: A later analysis indicated that the roughly 120 validation repertoires were generated on the platform also employed for the 650 to 850 repertoires of the first cohort. The aim of the study was to test whether cataloging public T cell receptors could identify signatures of past pathogen exposure. A separate validation cohort of roughly 120 different subjects was used in addition to the approximately 700-subject first cohort. To predict cytomegalovirus infection status, the study combined high-throughput TCR immunosequencing, statistical association of individual TCRs with disease status, and machine learning. The full study reports these points: While some public TCRs were present in many individuals, most TCR sequences turned up only very rarely across donors. Three of the identified cytomegalovirus-associated TCR beta chains were confirmed in vitro to be specific for cytomegalovirus antigens. Of the cluster scores, 85% to 95% were above 0 in a later analysis, which found that TCRs clustered in the first cohort also tended to co-occur in the 120 or so validation repertoires. In the study, approximately 160 TCR beta chains were listed as associated with cytomegalovirus. The authors suggested that the approach could potentially be generalized to other disease states and immunological phenotypes. In both the original and validation cohorts, the classifier was reported to diagnose cytomegalovirus status with high specificity and sensitivity. A later analysis had no HLA typing for the validation cohort, so co-occurrence there was scored across all 110 or so repertoires.

Here V drops 3 bases and J drops 3 bases, and the junction holds 4 bases not matched to any gene. The CDR3 goes from the cysteine to the phenylalanine over 16 residues. The read is trimmed to its CDR3 DNA, 48 bases read in frame from base 1. The germline V gene encodes CDR1 LNHNV and CDR2 YYDKDF (reference sequence). Preparation of the library involved the immunoSEQ multiplex PCR assay. For the original study's pipeline: A statistical classification framework was built to diagnose cytomegalovirus status from the catalog of TCR beta chain sequences. The table was pulled from immuneACCESS by TCRdb, which kept in-frame rearrangements only. Such tables lose some clones; where checked, under half of the loss comes from unresolved V genes, and the rest has no known cause. From that table come the V and J calls and clone size; the DNA was used to work out D and trimming. For this sample the table gives 120,000 or so clones, of which approximately 88% were detected only once. The ten largest clones represent 1.5% to 2.5% of the sample.

Separate from the roughly 660-subject first cohort, the validation cohort of 90 to 150 subjects was the group to which the donors belonged. About this clone itself: Its antigen is still unknown. Base quality data are lacking; no much larger clone is found one base away.

The chain was built from TRBV15 and TRBJ2-5, and 13 junctional nucleotides match TRBD2. Sequenced sample: PBMCs. This TCR was sampled from a young woman in good health and CMV-seronegative. The DNA reads TGTGCCACCAGCAGGGGGGGGACTAGCGGGAAAGAGACCCAGTACTTC. It translates as CATSRGGTSGKETQYF.